These 12 T cell receptor beta chains share one sample of origin, sequenced in a study of T cells in Graves' hyperthyroidism and ophthalmopathy. The investigators amplified TCR beta CDR3 regions from RNA transcripts. HTBI primers were employed in a first-round RT-PCR of the TCR CDR3. One entry per CDR3 protein results from TCRdb running MiXCR on the multiplex PCR reads. The sample has hundreds of thousands of distinct CDR3 sequences; roughly 15% are singletons. The sequencing sample was made of blood. These receptors were collected from a woman in her 30s with Graves' hyperthyroidism.

This clonotype occurred many times. The V call is TRBV12-5, the J call TRBJ2-3; D perhaps matches TRBD2 (5 bases). This CDR3 is built from 12 residues. Germline CDR1 and CDR2: LGHNT and FRNRAP. The V and J ends lost 7 bases and 2 bases respectively, with 7 bases between them. DNA of the CDR3: TGTGCTAGTGCGGGATACACAGATACGCAGTATTTT. Protein: CASAGYTDTQYF.

This clonotype has ten or more counts. V is TRBV5-1 and J is TRBJ2-3, with 7 bases aligning to TRBD1. The CDR3 length is 14 residues. V lost 4 bases, J lost 5 bases, and 7 bases stayed unmatched. Germline CDR1 SGHRS, CDR2 YFSETQ. CDR3 in amino acids: CASSHRQGEDTQYF. DNA of the CDR3: TGCGCCAGCAGCCATAGACAGGGCGAAGATACGCAGTATTTT.

This clonotype was counted between two and nine times. The J gene is TRBJ1-2, the V gene TRBV6-1; TRBD1 agrees at 8 bases. CDR1 and CDR2 from the germline V gene are MNHNS and SASEGT. The CDR3 is made up of 13 amino acids. After removal of 6 bases from V and 8 bases from J, the junction contained 8 bases not matched to a gene. CDR3 DNA sequence: TGTGCCAGCAGCACGCAGGGGGCTGGGGGCTACACCTTC. This codes for CASSTQGAGGYTF.

This clonotype was detected ten times or more. This rearrangement joins TRBV6-1 to TRBJ2-7, with TRBD2 matching 7 bases. CDR3 length equals 16 residues. After removal of 3 bases from V and 0 bases from J, the junction contained 8 bases not matched to a gene. Germline loops: CDR1 MNHNS, CDR2 SASEGT. CDR3 amino acids: CASSEYWEGSSYEQYF. In DNA, the CDR3 is TGTGCCAGCAGTGAGTATTGGGAGGGGAGCTCCTACGAGCAGTACTTC.

CDR3 nucleotides: TGTGCCACCGCTCAGGGGTATAGCTGGGGCTACACCTTC. This gives the protein CATAQGYSWGYTF. The chain employs TRBV28 and TRBJ1-2; possibly TRBD1 for D (6 bases). Trimming shortened V by 10 bases and J by 8 bases, and 20 bases separated the two germline ends. Germline assignment: CDR1 MDHEN and CDR2 SYDVKM. The CDR3 sequence is 13 residues long.

The table lists this clonotype with many counts. CDR3 coding DNA: TGTGCCAGCAACGGACAGGGGTATTCCTACGAGCAGTACTTC. This translates into CASNGQGYSYEQYF. The chain joins TRBV28 to TRBJ2-7; 9 bases are shared with TRBD1. CDR1 MDHEN and CDR2 SYDVKM come from the germline V gene. Trimming cost V 7 bases and J 1 base; bases outside gene matches: 5. The CDR3 is 14 amino acids.

Ten or more counts support this clonotype. The V call is TRBV7-3, the J call TRBJ2-1, with a possible D match to TRBD2 (6 bases). Germline CDR1 SGHTA, CDR2 FQGTGA. V lost 2 bases, J lost 4 bases, and 12 bases lay in between. This CDR3 spans 15 amino acids. The CDR3 DNA sequence: TGTGCCAGCAGCTTATTGGGCGGGAAGTACAATGAGCAGTTCTTC. Translated, it gives CASSLLGGKYNEQFF.

This clonotype was found many times. The V gene is TRBV10-3, the J gene TRBJ1-1; D not certain. The V end was cut by 7 bases, the J end by 0 bases, with 9 bases between. Germline assignment: CDR1 ENHRY and CDR2 SYGVKD. This CDR3 spans 13 amino acids. This chain's CDR3 is CAINPAVNTEAFF. DNA for the CDR3: TGTGCCATCAATCCGGCAGTGAACACTGAAGCTTTCTTT.

This clonotype came up a few times. This sequence joins TRBV7-2 and TRBJ2-1; perhaps TRBD1 as D (6 bases). The germline CDR1 and CDR2 sequences are SGHTA and FQGNSA. V gave up 3 bases and J gave up 2 bases, with 11 bases separating them. CDR3 size: 15 residues. The CDR3, as DNA: TGTGCCAGCAGCTTTACACCAGGGGCCTACAATGAGCAGTTCTTC. Protein sequence: CASSFTPGAYNEQFF.

Many counts were recorded for this clonotype. CDR3 nucleotide sequence: TGTGCCAGCAGAAGACAGGGGCGAAGCGCTGAAGCTTTCTTT. Protein: CASRRQGRSAEAFF. The rearrangement joins TRBV12-3 or TRBV12-4 to TRBJ1-1; 8 bases agree with TRBD1. CDR3 length equals 14 residues. The ends lost 6 bases at V and 6 bases at J; junction bases unmatched: 9.

At least ten counts were recorded for this clonotype. The genes are TRBV20-1 and TRBJ2-7; 9 positions agree with TRBD2. Germline lookup yields CDR1 DFQATT and CDR2 SNEGSKA (reference sequence). The junction had 12 bases not matched to a gene; V was cut back by 0 bases and J by 3 bases. The length of the CDR3 is 17 residues. The CDR3 coding sequence is TGCAGTGCTAGAGAAGTTAGCGGGAGCGCGTGGGGCTACGAGCAGTACTTC. Its translation: CSAREVSGSAWGYEQYF.

The sample holds a few counts of this clonotype. V and J are TRBV10-3 and TRBJ2-7, with D maybe TRBD1 (5 bases). CDR1 and CDR2 from the germline V gene are ENHRY and SYGVKD. This CDR3 has 14 amino acids. V shed 3 bases and J shed 2 bases, with 11 bases lying between them. The chain's CDR3 is CAISDNQGTYEQYF. CDR3 sequence (DNA): TGTGCCATCAGTGACAACCAGGGAACCTACGAGCAGTACTTC.